This passage covers 28 T cell receptor beta chains from one sample sequenced in a study of cytomegalovirus exposure and HLA in healthy donors. PCR used 60 Vbeta primers and 13 Jbeta primers. The table came from immunoSEQ multiplex PCR; TCRdb's copy has only in-frame clones and leaves some out. The table includes 90,000 to 100,000 clones, roughly three quarters detected once. The sample comprised PBMCs. All receptors derive from a woman aged 40 to 55 in good health and CMV-seronegative.

This chain joins TRBV19 and TRBJ2-1; possible D gene TRBD2, 5 bases. Per germline, CDR1 LNHDA and CDR2 SQIVND (reference sequence). V was clipped by 9 bases and J by 6 bases, with 12 bases between them. This CDR3 spans 12 amino acids. CDR3 region: CARSGVINEQFF. The CDR3 DNA reads TGTGCCAGGAGCGGAGTTATCAATGAGCAGTTCTTC.

The gene calls are TRBV4-1 and TRBJ2-1; D not resolved. The CDR3 has 16 residues. V gave up 1 base and J gave up 0 bases, with 10 bases separating them. Germline assignment: CDR1 MGHRA and CDR2 YSYEKL. The CDR3 region has the DNA TGCGCCAGCAGCCAAGGCGGCCCCAGCTCCTACAATGAGCAGTTCTTC. Residues: CASSQGGPSSYNEQFF.

The V gene is TRBV5-1, the J gene TRBJ1-2, with 8 bases lining up with TRBD1. The V and J ends lost 5 bases and 7 bases, in that order; junction bases with no gene match: 7. The CDR3 covers 13 residues. Germline CDR1 SGHRS, CDR2 YFSETQ. The CDR3 DNA reads TGCGCCAGCAGTCCGGGACAGGTAGTTGGCTACACCTTC. Translated, it gives CASSPGQVVGYTF. Complete variable domain (other parts from reference TRBV5-1 and TRBJ1-2): KAGVTQTPRYLIKTRGQQVTLSCSPISGHRSVSWYQQTPGQGLQFLFEYFSETQRNKGNFPGRFSGRQFSNSRSEMNVSTLELGDSALYLCASSPGQVVGYTFGSGTRLTVV.

V is TRBV7-2 and J is TRBJ1-1, with D perhaps matching TRBD1 (5 bases). Looked up from germline, CDR1 is SGHTA and CDR2 is FQGNSA. The CDR3 loop spans 14 amino acids. The V end was cut by 5 bases, the J end by 4 bases, with 14 bases between. The CDR3 sequence: CASSPQGRRTEAFF. CDR3 nucleotides: TGTGCCAGCAGCCCTCAGGGTAGGCGCACTGAAGCTTTCTTT.

In the case of this clone: This CDR3 fails to terminate in the conserved phenylalanine or tryptophan, so it likely reflects a read error. The CDR3 here is CASSTRGLDTGELFV. CDR3 DNA: TGCGCCAGCAGCACGAGGGGGCTGGACACCGGGGAGCTGTTTGTT. V and J are TRBV5-1 and TRBJ2-2; 7 nucleotides agree with TRBD1. There are 15 residues in the CDR3. Looked up from germline, CDR1 is SGHRS and CDR2 is YFSETQ. V lost 4 bases and J lost 3; bases outside the gene matches: 6.

A single count supports this clone. The chain is built from TRBV7-2 and TRBJ2-7; 7 nucleotides agree with TRBD1. Unmatched junction bases numbered 8, after V lost 7 bases and J lost 2 bases. This CDR3 spans 14 amino acids. From germline, CDR1 is SGHTA and CDR2 FQGNSA. The CDR3 coding sequence is TGTGCCAGCAACCGACAGGGAGCAGCCTACGAGCAGTACTTC. Protein: CASNRQGAAYEQYF.

This clone was detected only a few times. The rearrangement joins TRBV7-8 to TRBJ2-7; perhaps TRBD1 as D (5 bases). The CDR3 extends over 13 amino acids. Germline CDR1 is SGHVS and CDR2 is FQNEAQ. Trimming pared 5 bases from V and 5 bases from J, leaving 13 bases between. This CDR3 reads CASSPQGWDEQYF. The CDR3 DNA sequence: TGTGCCAGCAGCCCTCAGGGCTGGGACGAGCAGTACTTC. Filled out from reference TRBV7-8 and TRBJ2-7, the complete variable domain reads GAGVSQSPRYKVAKRGQDVALRCDPISGHVSLFWYQQALGQGPEFLTYFQNEAQLDKSGLPSDRFFAERPEGSVSTLKIQRTQQEDSAVYLCASSPQGWDEQYFGPGTRLTVT.

This CDR3 reads CASRPGSVVRGDHEQFF. CDR3 in DNA: TGTGCCAGCAGACCGGGGTCAGTTGTCCGGGGGGATCATGAGCAGTTCTTC. This sequence joins TRBV7-2 and TRBJ2-1; 7 bases agree with TRBD2. The CDR3 totals 17 residues. After removal of 6 bases from V and 8 bases from J, the junction contained 19 bases not matched to a gene. Germline V gives CDR1 SGHTA, CDR2 FQGNSA.

This chain joins TRBV6-1 and TRBJ1-5; D remains unclear. Trimming cost V 7 bases and J 1 base, with 8 bases left between them. The CDR3 length is 13 residues. The germline CDR1 and CDR2 sequences are MNHNS and SASEGT. The CDR3 nucleotides read TGTGCCAGCACCGGGGTAAGCAATCAGCCCCAGCATTTT. Its translation is CASTGVSNQPQHF.

This clone was seen a few times. A read error is likely, as this CDR3 ends without the conserved phenylalanine or tryptophan. The chain employs TRBV5-1 and TRBJ1-6; no clear D. Trimming took 5 bases from V and 7 from J, leaving 10 bases between them. Per the germline V gene, CDR1 is SGHRS and CDR2 is YFSETQ. The CDR3 has 13 amino acids. In DNA, the CDR3 is TGCGCCAGCAGTTTGAGCCTCAATTCACCCCTCCACGTT. Translated, it gives CASSLSLNSPLHV.

V usage is TRBV5-6 and J usage is TRBJ2-5; TRBD1 matches at 7 bases. The germline gives CDR1 SGHDT, CDR2 YYEEEE. The CDR3 contains 14 residues. After removal of 2 bases from V and 3 bases from J, the junction contained 4 bases not matched to a gene. In DNA form, the CDR3 reads TGTGCCAGCAGCTTCACCGGGACAGAAGAGACCCAGTACTTC. As protein: CASSFTGTEETQYF.

The rearrangement links TRBV9 to TRBJ2-5, with 8 bases matching TRBD1. Gene TRBJ2-7 matches the end of the DNA better, so the J call may be wrong. This CDR3 region has 18 residues. Germline CDR1 SGDLS, CDR2 YYNGEE. The CDR3 DNA is TGTGCCAGCAGCGTAGGGACAGGGTTAACCATGAGGTCCTACGAGCAGTACTTC. This translates into CASSVGTGLTMRSYEQYF.

V gene TRBV5-4 combines with J gene TRBJ2-2; a weak D match, TRBD1 (5 bases). V was clipped by 1 base and J by 1 base, with 8 bases between them. The CDR3 contains 15 residues. CDR1 is SGHNT, CDR2 YYREEE, per germline (reference sequence). For the CDR3, the DNA is TGTGCCAGCAGCTTGCAGGGTTTGAACACCGGGGAGCTGTTTTTT. Translated, it gives CASSLQGLNTGELFF.

The chain uses TRBV7-3 and TRBJ2-3; 7 bases match TRBD2. V trimming: 2 bases; J trimming: 2 bases; junction bases outside the gene matches: 7. Germline CDR1 and CDR2: SGHTA and FQGTGA. The CDR3 has 16 amino acids. The CDR3 spells CASSLVGGGDTDTQYF. In DNA, the CDR3 is TGTGCCAGCAGCTTAGTGGGCGGGGGAGACACAGATACGCAGTATTTT.

This clone occurred once. The genes are TRBV5-1 and TRBJ1-3, with 12 bases matching TRBD1. The CDR3 extends over 18 amino acids. The germline CDR1 and CDR2 sequences are SGHRS and YFSETQ. Trimming at V came to 4 bases and at J to 2 bases, leaving 10 bases not matched to a gene. The CDR3 nucleotides are TGCGCCAGCAGCCCGGGACAGGGGGCAACTTATCCTGGAAACACCATATATTTT. Translated: CASSPGQGATYPGNTIYF.

The chain employs TRBV19 and TRBJ2-7; tentatively, D is TRBD1 (6 bases). With 5 bases removed from V and 1 base from J, the gap between germline ends came to 15 bases. The germline gives CDR1 LNHDA, CDR2 SQIVND (reference sequence). The CDR3 totals 15 residues. This chain's CDR3 is CASSEQGRISYEQYF. In nucleotides, the CDR3 is TGTGCCAGTAGTGAACAGGGAAGGATTTCCTACGAGCAGTACTTC.

V and J are TRBV5-1 and TRBJ2-3; 7 bases are a match to TRBD1. Germline CDR1 reads SGHRS; CDR2 reads YFSETQ. This CDR3 is 17 amino acids long. J was trimmed by 0 bases and V by 4 bases; bases with no gene match: 11. The DNA for the CDR3 is TGCGCCAGCAGCCCAAGACCCCGGGACAGCAGCACAGATACGCAGTATTTT. Protein product: CASSPRPRDSSTDTQYF.

V and J are TRBV9 and TRBJ1-1, with a weak D call TRBD1 (5 bases). Germline lookup yields CDR1 SGDLS and CDR2 YYNGEE. The V gene lost 4 bases and the J gene lost 4 bases, with 14 bases spanning the gap. This CDR3 is 14 amino acids long. CDR3 sequence reads: CASSPTFGGTEAFF. CDR3 DNA: TGTGCCAGCAGCCCGACCTTCGGGGGCACTGAAGCTTTCTTT.

The CDR3 spells CASSHRSTGNYGYTF. The CDR3 nucleotides are TGTGCCAGCAGCCACAGATCGACAGGGAACTATGGCTACACCTTC. J is TRBJ1-2 and V is TRBV5-4; 7 nucleotides match TRBD1. This CDR3 is 15 amino acids long. Per the germline V gene, CDR1 is SGHNT and CDR2 is YYREEE (reference sequence). V lost 4 bases and J lost 2; bases outside the gene matches: 8.

V usage is TRBV6-1 and J usage is TRBJ1-6; D perhaps matches TRBD1 (6 bases). Trimming removed 3 bases at V and 7 bases at J, with 16 bases between. This CDR3 spans 16 amino acids. The germline V gene has CDR1 MNHNS and CDR2 SASEGT. CDR3 coding DNA: TGTGCCAGCAGTGATACGGGGACATGGGTAAATTCACCCCTCCACTTT. Translated, it gives CASSDTGTWVNSPLHF.

This chain connects TRBV5-6 to TRBJ1-1; perhaps TRBD1 as D (5 bases). V gave up 4 bases and J gave up 2 bases, with 12 bases separating them. Germline V lookup: CDR1 SGHDT, CDR2 YYEEEE. The CDR3 is 14 amino acids. The DNA for the CDR3 is TGTGCCAGCAGCCCCCAGGGCAGAAACACTGAAGCTTTCTTT. This sequence encodes CASSPQGRNTEAFF.

This clone was counted once. This sequence joins TRBV6-5 and TRBJ1-1; TRBD1 matches 9 bases. The junction had 4 bases not matched to a gene; V was cut back by 6 bases and J by 8 bases. Germline CDR1 and CDR2: MNHEY and SVGAGI. The CDR3 is 12 residues long. As DNA, the CDR3 is TGTGCCAGCAGACAAGACAGGGGGGAAGCTTTCTTT. Protein product: CASRQDRGEAFF.

The rearrangement joins TRBV29-1 to TRBJ2-5, with 9 bases matching TRBD2. In germline, CDR1 is SQVTM, CDR2 ANQGSEA. The CDR3 has 13 residues. Unmatched junction bases numbered 9, after V lost 8 bases and J lost 5 bases. CDR3 DNA sequence: TGCAGCTTTAGCGGGGGTGGGCAGGAGACCCAGTACTTC. Protein product: CSFSGGGQETQYF.

The CDR3 region has the DNA TGTGCCAGTAGTATAGATCTAACAGGGGGGTCGATGAACACTGAAGCTTTCTTT. Residues: CASSIDLTGGSMNTEAFF. The gene calls are TRBV19 and TRBJ1-1; 8 nucleotides agree with TRBD1. The V gene end was trimmed by 0 bases and the J gene end by 0 bases; junction bases not matched to a gene: 9. This CDR3 contains 18 residues. From germline, CDR1 is LNHDA and CDR2 SQIVND (reference sequence).

The chain has TRBV18 and TRBJ1-1; D remains ambiguous. CDR1 KGHSH and CDR2 LQKENI come from the germline V gene. The CDR3 totals 14 residues. V was trimmed by 4 bases and J by 5 bases, leaving 14 bases between them. CDR3 nucleotides: TGTGCCAGCTCACTAGCACTAATTACGACTGAAGCTTTCTTT. Amino acid sequence: CASSLALITTEAFF.

V gene TRBV7-9 combines with J gene TRBJ2-1; D might be TRBD2 (6 bases). This CDR3 is built from 16 residues. The germline V gene has CDR1 SEHNR and CDR2 FQNEAQ (reference sequence). V lost 4 bases, J lost 3 bases, and 16 bases lay in between. Here the CDR3 DNA reads TGTGCCAGCAGCTCCCCCAGTGGCGGGGACTACAATGAGCAGTTCTTC. This encodes CASSSPSGGDYNEQFF.

The genes are TRBV2 and TRBJ1-5; possible D gene TRBD1, 5 bases. The germline gives CDR1 SNHLY, CDR2 FYNNEI. Trimming stripped 7 bases from V and 2 bases from J, with 6 bases between. The CDR3 consists of 12 residues. CDR3: CASKGGNQPQHF. The CDR3 DNA sequence: TGTGCCAGCAAAGGGGGCAATCAGCCCCAGCATTTT.

The CDR3 nucleotides are TGTGCCAGCAGTCCGGTGGGCAGGAACACTGAAGCTTTCTTT. It encodes CASSPVGRNTEAFF. V gene TRBV25-1 combines with J gene TRBJ1-1; D is undetermined. Germline CDR1 is MGHDK and CDR2 is SYGVNS. The CDR3 consists of 14 residues. The V gene lost 5 bases and the J gene lost 1 base, with 11 bases spanning the gap.